This T cell receptor (beta chain) was recovered during a study of blood T cell repertoires in COVID-19. The length of the CDR3 is 17 residues. Trimming at V came to 4 bases and at J to 2 bases, leaving 10 bases not matched to a gene. CDR1 is PRHDT, CDR2 FYEKMQ, per germline (reference sequence). Some clones are missing from TCRdb's copy, which holds only in-frame ones; the method was immunoSEQ multiplex PCR. Of approximately 210,000 clones listed, over 80% are singletons. The sequenced sample was peripheral blood. This TCR derives from a human donor in a cohort sampled during active COVID-19. This sequence joins TRBV13 and TRBJ2-1, with 8 bases aligning to TRBD2. CDR3 protein: CASSSQLAEKTYNEQFF. The CDR3 DNA reads as TGTGCCAGCAGCTCACAACTAGCGGAGAAAACCTACAATGAGCAGTTCTTC.